This T cell receptor beta chain originates from a study of T cell changes during pregnancy in multiple sclerosis. Some clones are missing from TCRdb's copy, which holds only in-frame ones; the method was immunoSEQ multiplex PCR. This sample has about 83,000 clones; about nine tenths occur once, and the top ten carry about 3.8%. The CDR3 has 13 residues. Trimming cost V 4 bases and J 9 bases; bases outside gene matches: 9. CDR1 and CDR2 from the germline V gene are MNHEY and SMNVEV (reference sequence). Sequencing used PBMCs, obtained in the first trimester of pregnancy. The receptor was derived from a female donor in good health, serving as a control in a pregnancy study. Some clones in this sample may be carry-over from other donors' samples. The chain has TRBV27 and TRBJ2-7; 7 bases align to TRBD1. In DNA form, the CDR3 reads TGTGCCAGCAGTTCTCAACCCCCAGGGGGGCAGTACTTC. This encodes CASSSQPPGGQYF.